These T cell receptor beta chains were read from a single sample in a study of CD8 T cells in ankylosing spondylitis. TCRdb passed the 5' RACE reads through MiXCR, listing each CDR3 protein once. This table has around 430,000 distinct CDR3 sequences, 17% appearing once. Sequencing used blood, either unsorted or a sorted T cell fraction (not recorded which). Receptor source: a male donor with ankylosing spondylitis. The CDR3 runs from the conserved cysteine through the conserved F or W. The order of the fields is J gene, D gene, clone size, V gene, CDR3 DNA, CDR3 protein. A D gene is named only where the DNA matches it firmly. The size entry is marked missing in some rows and otherwise reads once, few, many or a size class.

J: TRBJ2-1; D: TRBD2; size: .; V: TRBV20-1; DNA: TGCAGTGCTGGAGCTAGCGGGGGCCCTTCCTACAATGAGCAGTTCTTC; CDR3: CSAGASGGPSYNEQFF
J: TRBJ1-5; D: .; size: few; V: TRBV10-3; DNA: TGTGCCATCAGTGACAGGGATCAGCCCCAGCATTTT; CDR3: CAISDRDQPQHF
J: TRBJ1-2; D: .; size: .; V: TRBV6-1; DNA: TGTGCCAGCACACAGACAAATAACTATGGCTACACCTTC; CDR3: CASTQTNNYGYTF
J: TRBJ1-3; D: .; size: .; V: TRBV5-6; DNA: TGTGCCAGCAGCTCCCAGGGCGTTGGAAACACCATATATTTT; CDR3: CASSSQGVGNTIYF
J: TRBJ2-1; D: .; size: .; V: TRBV6-2/TRBV6-3; DNA: TGTGCCAGCAGTTACATAGACACTACCAATGAGCAGTTCTTC; CDR3: CASSYIDTTNEQFF
J: TRBJ1-3; D: .; size: few; V: TRBV12-3/TRBV12-4; DNA: TGTGCCAGCAGTTTAGGACTTTTCTCTGGAAACACCATATATTTT; CDR3: CASSLGLFSGNTIYF
J: TRBJ2-7; D: TRBD1; size: .; V: TRBV20-1; DNA: TGCAGTGCTAACACCGGGACAGGCAAGGCCTACGAGCAGTACTTC; CDR3: CSANTGTGKAYEQYF
J: TRBJ1-6; D: .; size: .; V: TRBV20-1; DNA: TGCAGTGCTAGTGGGAGGGGAGGTTCACCCCTCCACTTT; CDR3: CSASGRGGSPLHF
J: TRBJ1-2; D: .; size: .; V: TRBV29-1; DNA: TGCAGCGTTGATACGGCATCTCGGGGCTACACCTTC; CDR3: CSVDTASRGYTF
J: TRBJ2-5; D: .; size: .; V: TRBV20-1; DNA: TGCAGTGCTAGTGGGGGCCCAGATAAGACCCAGTACTTC; CDR3: CSASGGPDKTQYF
J: TRBJ2-6; D: .; size: .; V: TRBV7-2; DNA: TGTGCCAGCAGCAACAGGTACTCTGGGGCCAACGTCCTGACTTTC; CDR3: CASSNRYSGANVLTF
J: TRBJ2-5; D: .; size: .; V: TRBV15; DNA: TGTGCCACCAGCAGAGGAGGCCAACAGGGAGGGAAAGAGACCCAGTACTTC; CDR3: CATSRGGQQGGKETQYF
J: TRBJ2-1; D: .; size: few; V: TRBV19; DNA: TGTGCCAGCTCGGACCGGCGGGGCACAGTTGAGCAGTTCTTC; CDR3: CASSDRRGTVEQFF
J: TRBJ1-4; D: .; size: few; V: TRBV20-1; DNA: TGCAGTGCTAGAGATCCGGGTGCGGGGAGCGAAAAACTGTTTTTT; CDR3: CSARDPGAGSEKLFF
J: TRBJ2-1; D: .; size: many; V: TRBV20-1; DNA: TGCAGTGCTAGTTTTGGACGTGGGGGGCATGCCAACAATGAGCAGTTCTTC; CDR3: CSASFGRGGHANNEQFF
J: TRBJ2-3; D: TRBD2; size: many; V: TRBV20-1; DNA: TGCAGTGCTAGAGGTTCAGCGGGAGTATATACGCAGTATTTT; CDR3: CSARGSAGVYTQYF
J: TRBJ2-1; D: TRBD1; size: few; V: TRBV6-2/TRBV6-3; DNA: TGTGCCAGCGCCTCGGGACAGCACTACATTACCTACAATGAGCAGTTCTTC; CDR3: CASASGQHYITYNEQFF
J: TRBJ1-5; D: TRBD1; size: .; V: TRBV6-2/TRBV6-3; DNA: TGTGCCAGCAGTTATGTCGCAGGGGGAGGACAGCCCCAGCATTTT; CDR3: CASSYVAGGGQPQHF
J: TRBJ2-7; D: .; size: few; V: TRBV6-2/TRBV6-3; DNA: TGTGCCAGCAGCAGAGTCCTGAGCTCCTACGAGCAGTACTTC; CDR3: CASSRVLSSYEQYF
J: TRBJ2-1; D: .; size: .; V: TRBV4-1; DNA: TGCGCCAGCAGCAAACCCCACGACACCCGGGCCTACAATGAGCAGTTCTTC; CDR3: CASSKPHDTRAYNEQFF
J: TRBJ1-4; D: TRBD1; size: .; V: TRBV3-1; DNA: TGTGCCAGCAGCCAAGTGGTCAGGGGGCAGATTAATGAAAAACTGTTTTTT; CDR3: CASSQVVRGQINEKLFF
J: TRBJ1-4; D: TRBD1; size: .; V: TRBV5-4; DNA: TGTGCCAGCAGCTACCGGGACAGGGGAATAGGAGAAAAACTGTTTTTT; CDR3: CASSYRDRGIGEKLFF
J: TRBJ1-5; D: .; size: many; V: TRBV4-2; DNA: TGTGCCAGCAGCCAAGCCTGGACGGGCGGGGATCAGCCCCAGCATTTT; CDR3: CASSQAWTGGDQPQHF
J: TRBJ1-2; D: TRBD1; size: .; V: TRBV30; DNA: TGTGCCTGCAGACAGGGACGACAAGGCTACACCTTC; CDR3: CACRQGRQGYTF
J: TRBJ1-2; D: .; size: few; V: TRBV5-1; DNA: TGCGCCAGCAGCTTGGTACCGGGAGGGAGCGGCTACACCTTC; CDR3: CASSLVPGGSGYTF
J: TRBJ1-5; D: TRBD1; size: .; V: TRBV4-2; DNA: TGTGCCAGCAGCCAGGGGACAGGGGGAGATCAGCCCCAGCATTTT; CDR3: CASSQGTGGDQPQHF
J: TRBJ1-5; D: TRBD1; size: .; V: TRBV6-2/TRBV6-3; DNA: TGTGCTACCGAGACGACAGGGGGAGGCAATCAGCCCCAGCATTTT; CDR3: CATETTGGGNQPQHF
J: TRBJ2-3; D: .; size: .; V: TRBV11-2; DNA: TGTGCCAGCAGCTTAACGTCAGGGCTCCCACCCACAGATACGCAGTATTTT; CDR3: CASSLTSGLPPTDTQYF
J: TRBJ1-3; D: .; size: .; V: TRBV12-3/TRBV12-4; DNA: TGTGCCAGCAGGCCGACAGCTACCACTGGAAACACCATATATTTT; CDR3: CASRPTATTGNTIYF
J: TRBJ1-1; D: .; size: .; V: TRBV10-3; DNA: TGTGCCATCAGTGACAGTATGAACACTGAAGCTTTCTTT; CDR3: CAISDSMNTEAFF
J: TRBJ2-5; D: .; size: .; V: TRBV15; DNA: TGTGCCACCAGCAGAGTCAGCGAGAAAGAGACCCAGTACTTC; CDR3: CATSRVSEKETQYF
J: TRBJ1-2; D: .; size: many; V: TRBV14; DNA: TGTGCCAGCAGCGGCAGGGGCTATGGCTACACCTTC; CDR3: CASSGRGYGYTF
J: TRBJ2-3; D: .; size: .; V: TRBV7-8; DNA: TGTGCCAGCAGCTTCCCTGGACTACCCAGCACAGATACGCAGTATTTT; CDR3: CASSFPGLPSTDTQYF
J: TRBJ2-3; D: TRBD2; size: few; V: TRBV27; DNA: TGTGCCAGCAGTTTGGCTAGCGGTCGCACAGATACGCAGTATTTT; CDR3: CASSLASGRTDTQYF